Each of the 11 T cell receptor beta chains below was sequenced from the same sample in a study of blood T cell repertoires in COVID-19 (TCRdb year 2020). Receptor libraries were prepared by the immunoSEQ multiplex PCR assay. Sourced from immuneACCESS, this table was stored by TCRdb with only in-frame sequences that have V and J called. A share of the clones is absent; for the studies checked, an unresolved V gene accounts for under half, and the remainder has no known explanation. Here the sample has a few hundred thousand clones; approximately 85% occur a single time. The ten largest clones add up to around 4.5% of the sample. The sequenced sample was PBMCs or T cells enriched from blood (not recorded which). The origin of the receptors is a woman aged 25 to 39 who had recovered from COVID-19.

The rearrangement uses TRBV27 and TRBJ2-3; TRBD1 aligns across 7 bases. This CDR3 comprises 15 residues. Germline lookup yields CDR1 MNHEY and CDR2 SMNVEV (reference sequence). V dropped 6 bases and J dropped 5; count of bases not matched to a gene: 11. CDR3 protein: CASRKGQTSGDTQYF. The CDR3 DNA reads TGTGCCAGCAGAAAGGGACAGACCTCCGGAGATACGCAGTATTTT.

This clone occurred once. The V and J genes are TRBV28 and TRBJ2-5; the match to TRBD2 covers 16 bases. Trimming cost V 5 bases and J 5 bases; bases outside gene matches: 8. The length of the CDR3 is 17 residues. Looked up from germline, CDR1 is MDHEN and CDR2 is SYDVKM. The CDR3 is CASSRPGLAGGWETQYF. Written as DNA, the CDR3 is TGTGCCAGCAGTCGACCGGGACTAGCGGGAGGGTGGGAGACCCAGTACTTC.

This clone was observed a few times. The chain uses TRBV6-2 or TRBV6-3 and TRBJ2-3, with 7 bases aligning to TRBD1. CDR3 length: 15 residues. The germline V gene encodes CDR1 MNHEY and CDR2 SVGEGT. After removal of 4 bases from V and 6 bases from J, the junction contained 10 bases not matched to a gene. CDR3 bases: TGTGCCAGCAGTTCCCTCGGGACAGAGGGCGATACGCAGTATTTT. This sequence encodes CASSSLGTEGDTQYF.

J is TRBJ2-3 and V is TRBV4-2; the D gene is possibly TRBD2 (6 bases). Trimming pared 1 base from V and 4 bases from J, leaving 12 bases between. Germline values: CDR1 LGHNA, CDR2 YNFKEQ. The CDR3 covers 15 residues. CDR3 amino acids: CASSQATGGSDTQYF. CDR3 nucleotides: TGTGCCAGCAGCCAAGCGACCGGGGGTTCAGATACGCAGTATTTT.

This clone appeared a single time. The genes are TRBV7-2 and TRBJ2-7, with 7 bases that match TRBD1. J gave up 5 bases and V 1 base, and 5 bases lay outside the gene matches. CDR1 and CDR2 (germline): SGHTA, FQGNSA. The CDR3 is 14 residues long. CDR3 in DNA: TGTGCCAGCAGCTTAGAGGGGGCGCTGGACGAGCAGTACTTC. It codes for CASSLEGALDEQYF.

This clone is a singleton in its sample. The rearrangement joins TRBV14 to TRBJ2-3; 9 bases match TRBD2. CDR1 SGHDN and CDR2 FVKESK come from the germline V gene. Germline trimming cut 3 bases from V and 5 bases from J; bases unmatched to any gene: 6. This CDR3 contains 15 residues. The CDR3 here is CASSHLAGEEDTQYF. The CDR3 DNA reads TGTGCCAGCAGCCACTTAGCGGGAGAGGAAGATACGCAGTATTTT.

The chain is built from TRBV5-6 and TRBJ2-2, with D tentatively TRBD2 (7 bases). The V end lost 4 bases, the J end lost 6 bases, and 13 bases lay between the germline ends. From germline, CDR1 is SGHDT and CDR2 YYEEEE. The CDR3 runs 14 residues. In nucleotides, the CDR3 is TGTGCCAGCAGCCTCGGGGGGCGGCCCGGGGAGCTGTTTTTT. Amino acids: CASSLGGRPGELFF.

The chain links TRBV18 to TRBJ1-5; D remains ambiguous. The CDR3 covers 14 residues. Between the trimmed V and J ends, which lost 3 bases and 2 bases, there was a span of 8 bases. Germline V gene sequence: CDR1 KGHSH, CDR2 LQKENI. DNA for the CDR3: TGTGCCAGCTCACCGGCGGATGGCAATCAGCCCCAGCATTTT. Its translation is CASSPADGNQPQHF.

As DNA, the CDR3 is TGTGCCAGCAGCTTGGCGGGTACTAACTATGGCTACACCTTC. It is translated as CASSLAGTNYGYTF. The V call is TRBV5-4, the J call TRBJ1-2; D is undetermined. The CDR3 spans 14 residues. V gave up 0 bases and J gave up 0 bases, with 6 bases separating them. Germline V CDR1 and CDR2: SGHNT, YYREEE (reference sequence).

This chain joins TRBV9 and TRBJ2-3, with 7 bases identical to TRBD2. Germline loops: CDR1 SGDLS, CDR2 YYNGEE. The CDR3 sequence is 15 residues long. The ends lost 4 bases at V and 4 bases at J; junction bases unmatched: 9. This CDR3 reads CASSPFGLAADTQYF. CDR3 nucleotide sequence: TGTGCCAGCAGCCCCTTCGGGCTAGCGGCAGATACGCAGTATTTT.

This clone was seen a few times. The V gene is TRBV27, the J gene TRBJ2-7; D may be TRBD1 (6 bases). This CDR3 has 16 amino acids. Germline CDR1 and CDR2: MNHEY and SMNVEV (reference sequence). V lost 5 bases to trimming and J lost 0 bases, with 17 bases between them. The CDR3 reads CASSPITGTLSYEQYF. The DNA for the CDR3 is TGTGCCAGCAGTCCAATTACCGGGACACTCTCCTACGAGCAGTACTTC.